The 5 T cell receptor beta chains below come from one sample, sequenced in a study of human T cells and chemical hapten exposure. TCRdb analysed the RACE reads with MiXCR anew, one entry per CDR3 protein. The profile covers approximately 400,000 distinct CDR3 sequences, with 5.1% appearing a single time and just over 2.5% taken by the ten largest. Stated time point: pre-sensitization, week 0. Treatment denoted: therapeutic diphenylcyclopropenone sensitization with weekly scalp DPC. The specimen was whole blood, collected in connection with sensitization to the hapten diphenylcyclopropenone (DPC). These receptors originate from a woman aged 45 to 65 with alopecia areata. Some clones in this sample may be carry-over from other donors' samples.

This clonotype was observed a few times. This CDR3 reads CASGGRYTEAFF. The DNA for the CDR3 is TGTGCCAGCGGGGGGCGGTACACTGAAGCTTTCTTT. The J gene is TRBJ1-1, the V gene TRBV5-6; D is possibly TRBD1 (6 bases). Germline CDR1 is SGHDT and CDR2 is YYEEEE. CDR3 size: 12 residues. The V gene lost 7 bases and the J gene lost 3 bases, with 10 bases spanning the gap.

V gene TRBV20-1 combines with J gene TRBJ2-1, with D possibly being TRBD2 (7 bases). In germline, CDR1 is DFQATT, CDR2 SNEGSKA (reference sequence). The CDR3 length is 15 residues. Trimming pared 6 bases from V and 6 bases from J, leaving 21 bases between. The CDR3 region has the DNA TGCAGTGCCCCTGTAGGGGGGGGACCTTCCAATGAGCAGTTCTTC. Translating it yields CSAPVGGGPSNEQFF.

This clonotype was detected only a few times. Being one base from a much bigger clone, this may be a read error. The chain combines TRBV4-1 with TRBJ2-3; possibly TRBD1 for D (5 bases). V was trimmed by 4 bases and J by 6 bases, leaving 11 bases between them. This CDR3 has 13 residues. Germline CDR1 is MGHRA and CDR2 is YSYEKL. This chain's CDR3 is CASSRGPEDTQYF. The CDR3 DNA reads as TGCGCCAGCAGCCGGGGCCCGGAGGATACGCAGTATTTT.

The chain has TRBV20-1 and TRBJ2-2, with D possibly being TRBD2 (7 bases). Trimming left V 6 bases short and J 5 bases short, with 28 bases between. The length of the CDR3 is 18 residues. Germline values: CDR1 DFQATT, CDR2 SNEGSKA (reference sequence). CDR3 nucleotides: TGCAGTGCGGGTAAAATCGGGGGCGAAGGCGGGAGAACCGGGGAGCTGTTTTTT. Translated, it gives CSAGKIGGEGGRTGELFF.

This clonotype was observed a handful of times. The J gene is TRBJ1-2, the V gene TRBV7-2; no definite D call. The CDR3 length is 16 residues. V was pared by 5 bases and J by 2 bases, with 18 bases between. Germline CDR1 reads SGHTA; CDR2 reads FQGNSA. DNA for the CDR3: TGTGCCAGCAGCCCGGACGGGGTGAGAGGCAACTATGGCTACACCTTC. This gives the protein CASSPDGVRGNYGYTF. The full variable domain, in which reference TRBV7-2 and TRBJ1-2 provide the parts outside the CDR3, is GAGVSQSPSNKVTEKGKDVELRCDPISGHTALYWYRQSLGQGLEFLIYFQGNSAPDKSGLPSDRFSAERTGGSVSTLTIQRTQQEDSAVYLCASSPDGVRGNYGYTFGSGTRLTVV.